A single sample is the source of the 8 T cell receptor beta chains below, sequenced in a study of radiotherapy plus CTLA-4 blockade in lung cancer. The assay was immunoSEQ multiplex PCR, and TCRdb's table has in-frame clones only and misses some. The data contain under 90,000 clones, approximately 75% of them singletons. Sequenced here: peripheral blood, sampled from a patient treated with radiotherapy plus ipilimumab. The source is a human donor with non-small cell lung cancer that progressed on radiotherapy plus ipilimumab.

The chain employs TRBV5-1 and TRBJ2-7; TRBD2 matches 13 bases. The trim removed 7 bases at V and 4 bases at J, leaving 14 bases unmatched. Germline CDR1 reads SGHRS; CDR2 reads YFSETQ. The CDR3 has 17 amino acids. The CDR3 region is CASWETSGGITVYEQYF. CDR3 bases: TGCGCCAGCTGGGAGACTAGCGGGGGGATTACGGTTTACGAGCAGTACTTC. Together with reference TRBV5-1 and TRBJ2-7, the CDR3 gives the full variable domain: KAGVTQTPRYLIKTRGQQVTLSCSPISGHRSVSWYQQTPGQGLQFLFEYFSETQRNKGNFPGRFSGRQFSNSRSEMNVSTLELGDSALYLCASWETSGGITVYEQYFGPGTRLTVT.

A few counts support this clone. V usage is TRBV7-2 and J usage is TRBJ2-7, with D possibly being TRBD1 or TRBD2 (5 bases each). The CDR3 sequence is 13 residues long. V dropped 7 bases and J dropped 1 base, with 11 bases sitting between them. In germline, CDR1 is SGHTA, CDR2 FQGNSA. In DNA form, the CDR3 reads TGTGCCAGCACCCCATGGGGGTCCTACGAGCAGTACTTC. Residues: CASTPWGSYEQYF. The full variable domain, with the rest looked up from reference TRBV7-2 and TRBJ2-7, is GAGVSQSPSNKVTEKGKDVELRCDPISGHTALYWYRQSLGQGLEFLIYFQGNSAPDKSGLPSDRFSAERTGGSVSTLTIQRTQQEDSAVYLCASTPWGSYEQYFGPGTRLTVT.

As DNA, the CDR3 is TGTGCCACCAGCAGAGGACGGGGCTATGGAAACACCATATATTTT. Translation: CATSRGRGYGNTIYF. The rearrangement uses TRBV15 and TRBJ1-3; D is possibly TRBD1 (5 bases). The CDR3 spans 15 residues. Between the trimmed V and J ends, which lost 1 base and 3 bases, there was a span of 10 bases. CDR1 LNHNV and CDR2 YYDKDF come from the germline V gene (reference sequence).

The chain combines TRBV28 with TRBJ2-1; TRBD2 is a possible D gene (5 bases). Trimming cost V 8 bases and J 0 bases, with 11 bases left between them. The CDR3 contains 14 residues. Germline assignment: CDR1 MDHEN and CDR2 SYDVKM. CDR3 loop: CASSWLASYNEQFF. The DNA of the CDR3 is TGTGCCAGCTCGTGGCTAGCCTCCTACAATGAGCAGTTCTTC.

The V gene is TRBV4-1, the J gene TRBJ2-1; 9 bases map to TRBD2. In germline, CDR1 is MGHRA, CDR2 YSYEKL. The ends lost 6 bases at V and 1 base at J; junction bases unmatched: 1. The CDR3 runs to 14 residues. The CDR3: CASSSGSSYNEQFF. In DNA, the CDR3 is TGCGCCAGCAGTAGCGGGAGTTCCTACAATGAGCAGTTCTTC.

The CDR3 region is CSARDPYGYTF. CDR3 bases: TGCAGTGCTAGAGATCCCTATGGCTACACCTTC. The chain joins TRBV20-1 to TRBJ1-2; no clear D. The germline gives CDR1 DFQATT, CDR2 SNEGSKA (reference sequence). V was shortened by 0 bases and J by 4 bases, with 3 bases between the two germline ends. This CDR3 spans 11 amino acids.

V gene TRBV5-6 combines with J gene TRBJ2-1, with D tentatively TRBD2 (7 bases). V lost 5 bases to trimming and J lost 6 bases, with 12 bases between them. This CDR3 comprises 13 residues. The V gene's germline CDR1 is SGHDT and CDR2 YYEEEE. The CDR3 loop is CASSPRGGNEQFF. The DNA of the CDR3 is TGTGCCAGCAGTCCGAGGGGGGGCAATGAGCAGTTCTTC.

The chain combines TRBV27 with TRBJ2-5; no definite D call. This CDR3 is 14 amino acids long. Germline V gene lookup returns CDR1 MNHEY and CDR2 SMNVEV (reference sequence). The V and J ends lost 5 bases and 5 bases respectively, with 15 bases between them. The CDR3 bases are TGTGCCAGCAGTCCCTCTGGCTCTACGGAGACCCAGTACTTC. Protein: CASSPSGSTETQYF.